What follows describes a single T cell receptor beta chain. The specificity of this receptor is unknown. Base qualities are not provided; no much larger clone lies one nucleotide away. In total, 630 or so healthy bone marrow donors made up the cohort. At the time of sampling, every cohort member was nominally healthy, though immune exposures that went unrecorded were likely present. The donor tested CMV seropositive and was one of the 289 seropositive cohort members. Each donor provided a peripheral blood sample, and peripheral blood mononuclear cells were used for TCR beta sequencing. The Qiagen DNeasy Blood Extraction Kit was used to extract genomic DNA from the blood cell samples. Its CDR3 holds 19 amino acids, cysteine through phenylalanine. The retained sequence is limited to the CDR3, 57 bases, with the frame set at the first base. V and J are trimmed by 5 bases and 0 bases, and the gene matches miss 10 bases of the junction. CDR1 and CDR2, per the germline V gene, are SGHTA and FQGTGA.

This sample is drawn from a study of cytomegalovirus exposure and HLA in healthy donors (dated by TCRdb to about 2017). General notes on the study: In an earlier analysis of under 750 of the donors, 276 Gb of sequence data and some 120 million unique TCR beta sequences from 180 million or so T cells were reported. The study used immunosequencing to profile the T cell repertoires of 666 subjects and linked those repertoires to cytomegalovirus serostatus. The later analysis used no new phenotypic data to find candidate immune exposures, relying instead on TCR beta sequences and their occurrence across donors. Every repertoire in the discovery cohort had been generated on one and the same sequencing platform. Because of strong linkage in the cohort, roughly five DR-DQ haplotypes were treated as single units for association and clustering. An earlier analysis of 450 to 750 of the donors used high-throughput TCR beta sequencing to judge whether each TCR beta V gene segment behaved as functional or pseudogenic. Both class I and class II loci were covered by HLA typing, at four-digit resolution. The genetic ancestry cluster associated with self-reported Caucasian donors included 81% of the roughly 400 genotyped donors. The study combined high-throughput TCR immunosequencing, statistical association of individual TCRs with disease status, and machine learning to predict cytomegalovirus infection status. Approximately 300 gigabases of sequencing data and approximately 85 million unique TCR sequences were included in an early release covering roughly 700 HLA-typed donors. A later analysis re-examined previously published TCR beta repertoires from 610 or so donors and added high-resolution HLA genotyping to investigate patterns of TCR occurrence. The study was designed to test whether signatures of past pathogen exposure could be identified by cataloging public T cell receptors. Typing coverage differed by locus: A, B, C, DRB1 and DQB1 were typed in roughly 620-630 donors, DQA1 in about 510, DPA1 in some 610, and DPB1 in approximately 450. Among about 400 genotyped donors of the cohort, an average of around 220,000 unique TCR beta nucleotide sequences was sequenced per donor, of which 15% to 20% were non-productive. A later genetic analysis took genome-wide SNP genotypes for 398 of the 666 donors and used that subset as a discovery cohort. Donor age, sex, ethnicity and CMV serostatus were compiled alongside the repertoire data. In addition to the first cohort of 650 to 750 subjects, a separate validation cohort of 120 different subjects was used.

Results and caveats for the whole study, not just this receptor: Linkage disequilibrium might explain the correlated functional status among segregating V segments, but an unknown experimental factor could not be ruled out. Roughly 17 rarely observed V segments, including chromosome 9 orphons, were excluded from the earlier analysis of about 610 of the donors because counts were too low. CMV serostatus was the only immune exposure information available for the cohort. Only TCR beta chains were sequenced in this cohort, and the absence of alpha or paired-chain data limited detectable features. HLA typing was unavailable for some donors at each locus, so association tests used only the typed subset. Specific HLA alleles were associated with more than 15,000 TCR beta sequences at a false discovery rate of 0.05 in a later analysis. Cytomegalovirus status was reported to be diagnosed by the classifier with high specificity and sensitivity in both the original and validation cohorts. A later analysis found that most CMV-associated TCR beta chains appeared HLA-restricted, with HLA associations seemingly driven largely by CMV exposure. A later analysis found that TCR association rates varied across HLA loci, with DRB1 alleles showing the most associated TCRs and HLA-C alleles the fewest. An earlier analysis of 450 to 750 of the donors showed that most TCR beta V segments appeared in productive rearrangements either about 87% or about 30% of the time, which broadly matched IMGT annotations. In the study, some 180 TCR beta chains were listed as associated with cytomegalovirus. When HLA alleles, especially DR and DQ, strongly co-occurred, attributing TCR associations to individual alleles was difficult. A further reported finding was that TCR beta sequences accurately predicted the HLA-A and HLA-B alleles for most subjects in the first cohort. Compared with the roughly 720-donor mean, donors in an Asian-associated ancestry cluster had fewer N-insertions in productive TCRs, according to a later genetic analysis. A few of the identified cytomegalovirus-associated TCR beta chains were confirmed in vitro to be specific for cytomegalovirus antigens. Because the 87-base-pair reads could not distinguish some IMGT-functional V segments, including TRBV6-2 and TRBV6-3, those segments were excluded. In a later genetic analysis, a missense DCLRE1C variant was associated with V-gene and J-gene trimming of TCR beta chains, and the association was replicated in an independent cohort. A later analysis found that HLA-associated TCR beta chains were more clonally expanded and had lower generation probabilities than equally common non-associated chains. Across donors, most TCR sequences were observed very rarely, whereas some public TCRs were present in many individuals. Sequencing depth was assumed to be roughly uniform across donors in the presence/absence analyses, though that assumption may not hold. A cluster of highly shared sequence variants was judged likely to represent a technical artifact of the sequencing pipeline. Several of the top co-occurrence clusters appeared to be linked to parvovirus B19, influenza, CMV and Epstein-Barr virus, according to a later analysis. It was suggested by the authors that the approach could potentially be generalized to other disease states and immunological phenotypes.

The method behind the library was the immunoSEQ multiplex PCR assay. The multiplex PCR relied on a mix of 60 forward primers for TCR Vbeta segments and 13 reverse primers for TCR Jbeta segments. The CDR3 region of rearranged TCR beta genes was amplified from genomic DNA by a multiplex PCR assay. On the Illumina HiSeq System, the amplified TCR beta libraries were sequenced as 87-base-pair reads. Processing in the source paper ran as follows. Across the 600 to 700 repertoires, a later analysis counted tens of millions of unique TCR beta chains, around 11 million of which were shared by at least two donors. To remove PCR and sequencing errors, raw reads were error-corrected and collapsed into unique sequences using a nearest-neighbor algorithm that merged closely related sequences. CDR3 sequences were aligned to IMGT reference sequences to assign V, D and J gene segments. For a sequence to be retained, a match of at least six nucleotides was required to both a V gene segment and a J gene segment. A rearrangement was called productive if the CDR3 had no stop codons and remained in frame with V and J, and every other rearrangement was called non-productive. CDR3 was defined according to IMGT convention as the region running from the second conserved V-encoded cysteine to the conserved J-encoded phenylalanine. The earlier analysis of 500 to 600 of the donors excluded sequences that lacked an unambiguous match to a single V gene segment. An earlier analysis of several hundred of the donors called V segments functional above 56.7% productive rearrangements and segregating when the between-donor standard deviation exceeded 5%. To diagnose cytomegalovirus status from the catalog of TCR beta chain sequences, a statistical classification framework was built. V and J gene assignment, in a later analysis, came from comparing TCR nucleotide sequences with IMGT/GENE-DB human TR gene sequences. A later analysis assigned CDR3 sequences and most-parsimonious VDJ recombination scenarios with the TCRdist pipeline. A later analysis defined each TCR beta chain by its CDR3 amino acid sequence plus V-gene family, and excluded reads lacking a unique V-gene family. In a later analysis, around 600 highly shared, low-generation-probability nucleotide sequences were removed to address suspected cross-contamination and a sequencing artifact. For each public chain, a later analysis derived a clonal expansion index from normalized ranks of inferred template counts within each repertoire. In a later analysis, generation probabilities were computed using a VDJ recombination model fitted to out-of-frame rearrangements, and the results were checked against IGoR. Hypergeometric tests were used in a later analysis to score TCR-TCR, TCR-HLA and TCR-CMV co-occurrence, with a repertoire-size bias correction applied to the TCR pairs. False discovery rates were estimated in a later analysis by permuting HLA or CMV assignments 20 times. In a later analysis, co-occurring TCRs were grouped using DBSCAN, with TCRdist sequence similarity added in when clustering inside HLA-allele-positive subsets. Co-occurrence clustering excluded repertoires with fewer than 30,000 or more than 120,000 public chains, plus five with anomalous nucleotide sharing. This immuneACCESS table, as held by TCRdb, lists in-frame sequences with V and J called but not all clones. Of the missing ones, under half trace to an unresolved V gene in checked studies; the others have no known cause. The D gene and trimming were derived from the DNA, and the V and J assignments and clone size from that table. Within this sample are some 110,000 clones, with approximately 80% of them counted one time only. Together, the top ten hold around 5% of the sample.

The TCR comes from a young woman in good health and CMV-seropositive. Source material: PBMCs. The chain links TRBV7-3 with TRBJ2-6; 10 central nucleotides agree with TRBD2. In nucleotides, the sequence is TGTGCCAGCAGCGCCCCTCCGGGACTAGCGACCTCTGGGGCCAACGTCCTGACTTTC. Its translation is CASSAPPGLATSGANVLTF.